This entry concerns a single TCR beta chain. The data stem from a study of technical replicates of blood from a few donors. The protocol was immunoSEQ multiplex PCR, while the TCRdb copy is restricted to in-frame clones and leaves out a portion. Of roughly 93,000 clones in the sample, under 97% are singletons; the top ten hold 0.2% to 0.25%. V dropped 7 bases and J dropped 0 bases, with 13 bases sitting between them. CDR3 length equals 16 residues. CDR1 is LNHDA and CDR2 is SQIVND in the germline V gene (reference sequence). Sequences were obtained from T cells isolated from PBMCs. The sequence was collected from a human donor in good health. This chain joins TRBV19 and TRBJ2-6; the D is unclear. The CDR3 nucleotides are TGTGCCAGTACGGTGGCAGGCCGCTCTGGGGCCAACGTCCTGACTTTC. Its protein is CASTVAGRSGANVLTF. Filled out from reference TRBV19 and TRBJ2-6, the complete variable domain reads DGGITQSPKYLFRKEGQNVTLSCEQNLNHDAMYWYRQDPGQGLRLIYYSQIVNDFQKGDIAEGYSVSREKKESFPLTVTSAQKNPTAFYLCASTVAGRSGANVLTFGAGSRLTVL.